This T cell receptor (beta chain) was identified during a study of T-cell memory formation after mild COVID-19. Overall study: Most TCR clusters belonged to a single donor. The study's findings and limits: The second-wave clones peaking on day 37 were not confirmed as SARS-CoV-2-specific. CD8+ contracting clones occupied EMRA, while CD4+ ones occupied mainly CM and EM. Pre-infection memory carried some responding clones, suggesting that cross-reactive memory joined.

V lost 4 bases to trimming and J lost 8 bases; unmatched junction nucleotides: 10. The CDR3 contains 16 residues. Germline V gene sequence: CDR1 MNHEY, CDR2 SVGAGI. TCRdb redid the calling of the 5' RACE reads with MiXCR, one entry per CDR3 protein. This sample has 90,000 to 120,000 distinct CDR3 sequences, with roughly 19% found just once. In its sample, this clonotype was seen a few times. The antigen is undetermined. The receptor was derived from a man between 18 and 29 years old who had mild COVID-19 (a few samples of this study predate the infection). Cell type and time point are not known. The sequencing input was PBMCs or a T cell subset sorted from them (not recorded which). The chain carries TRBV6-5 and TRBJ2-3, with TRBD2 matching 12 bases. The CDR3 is CASSSLAGGSRGTQYF. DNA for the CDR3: TGTGCCAGCAGTTCACTAGCGGGGGGCAGCAGGGGTACGCAGTATTTT.